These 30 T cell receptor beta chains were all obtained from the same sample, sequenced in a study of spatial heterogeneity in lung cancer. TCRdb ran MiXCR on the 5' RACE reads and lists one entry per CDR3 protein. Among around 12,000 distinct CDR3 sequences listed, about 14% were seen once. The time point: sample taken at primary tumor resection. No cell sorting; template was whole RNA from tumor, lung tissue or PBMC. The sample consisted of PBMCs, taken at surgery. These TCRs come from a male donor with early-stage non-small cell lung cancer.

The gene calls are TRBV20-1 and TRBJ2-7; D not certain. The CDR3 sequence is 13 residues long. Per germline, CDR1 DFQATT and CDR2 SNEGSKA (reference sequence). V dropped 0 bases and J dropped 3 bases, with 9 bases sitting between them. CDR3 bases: TGCAGTGCTAGAGATTCGCGTAGCTACGAGCAGTACTTC. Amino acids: CSARDSRSYEQYF.

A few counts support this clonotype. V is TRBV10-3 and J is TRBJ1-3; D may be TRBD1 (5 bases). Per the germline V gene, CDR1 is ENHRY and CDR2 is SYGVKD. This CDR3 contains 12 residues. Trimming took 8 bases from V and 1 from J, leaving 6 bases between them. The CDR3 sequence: CAIGASGNTIYF. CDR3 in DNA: TGTGCCATCGGGGCTTCTGGAAACACCATATATTTT.

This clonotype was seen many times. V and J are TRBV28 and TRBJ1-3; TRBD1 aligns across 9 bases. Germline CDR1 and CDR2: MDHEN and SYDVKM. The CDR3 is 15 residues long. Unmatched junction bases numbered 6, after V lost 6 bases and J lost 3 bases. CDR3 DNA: TGTGCCAGCAGGACAGGGGGTCTCGATGGAAACACCATATATTTT. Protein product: CASRTGGLDGNTIYF.

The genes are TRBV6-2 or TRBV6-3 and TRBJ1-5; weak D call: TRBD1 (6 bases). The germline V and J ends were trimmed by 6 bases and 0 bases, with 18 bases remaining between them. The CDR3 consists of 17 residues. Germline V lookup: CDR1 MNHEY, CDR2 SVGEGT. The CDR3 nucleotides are TGTGCCAGCAGCAACGTCCCCAGGGGATATAGCAATCAGCCCCAGCATTTT. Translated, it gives CASSNVPRGYSNQPQHF.

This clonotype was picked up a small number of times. This CDR3 is CASSPKPGTGTEAFF. The DNA for the CDR3 is TGCGCCAGCAGCCCAAAACCCGGGACAGGGACTGAAGCTTTCTTT. J is TRBJ1-1 and V is TRBV4-3, with TRBD1 identical over 9 bases. Looked up from germline, CDR1 is LGHNA and CDR2 is YSLEER. V trimming: 4 bases; J trimming: 5 bases; junction bases outside the gene matches: 8. CDR3 length: 15 amino acids.

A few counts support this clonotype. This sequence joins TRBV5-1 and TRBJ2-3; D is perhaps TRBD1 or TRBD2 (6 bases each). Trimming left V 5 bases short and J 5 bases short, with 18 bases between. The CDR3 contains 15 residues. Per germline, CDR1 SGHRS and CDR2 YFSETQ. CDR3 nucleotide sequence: TGCGCCAGCAGACACGGGGCACAGGGAGGAGATACGCAGTATTTT. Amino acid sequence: CASRHGAQGGDTQYF.

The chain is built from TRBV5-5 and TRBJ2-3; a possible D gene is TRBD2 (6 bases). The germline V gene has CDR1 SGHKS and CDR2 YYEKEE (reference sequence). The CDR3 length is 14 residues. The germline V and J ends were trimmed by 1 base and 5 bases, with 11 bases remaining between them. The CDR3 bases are TGTGCCAGCAGCTTGATGGCAGCGGGAGATACGCAGTATTTT. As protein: CASSLMAAGDTQYF.

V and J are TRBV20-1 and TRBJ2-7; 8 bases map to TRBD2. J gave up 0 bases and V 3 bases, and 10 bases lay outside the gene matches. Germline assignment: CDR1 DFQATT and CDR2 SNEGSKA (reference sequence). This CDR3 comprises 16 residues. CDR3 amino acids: CSASEFSGGGSYEQYF. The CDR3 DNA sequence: TGCAGTGCTAGCGAGTTCAGCGGGGGCGGCTCCTACGAGCAGTACTTC.

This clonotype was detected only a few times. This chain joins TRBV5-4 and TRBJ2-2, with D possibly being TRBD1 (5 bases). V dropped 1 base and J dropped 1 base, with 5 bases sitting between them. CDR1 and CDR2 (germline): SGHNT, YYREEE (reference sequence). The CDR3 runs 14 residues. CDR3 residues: CASSLRGNTGELFF. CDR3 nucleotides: TGTGCCAGCAGCTTGAGGGGGAACACCGGGGAGCTGTTTTTT.

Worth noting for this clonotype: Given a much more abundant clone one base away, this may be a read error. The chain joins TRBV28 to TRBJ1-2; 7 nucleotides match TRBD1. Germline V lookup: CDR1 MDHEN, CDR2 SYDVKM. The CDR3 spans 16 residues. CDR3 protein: CVSSLWDSLYSYGYTF. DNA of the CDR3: TGTGTCAGCAGTTTATGGGACAGCTTATATTCCTATGGCTACACCTTC.

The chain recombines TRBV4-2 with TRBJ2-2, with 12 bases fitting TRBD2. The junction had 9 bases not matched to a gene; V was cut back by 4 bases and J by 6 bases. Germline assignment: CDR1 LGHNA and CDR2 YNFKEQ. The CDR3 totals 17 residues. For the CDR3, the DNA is TGTGCCAGCAGCCCCATATCTCCTAGCGGGGGGGCCGGGGAGCTGTTTTTT. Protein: CASSPISPSGGAGELFF.

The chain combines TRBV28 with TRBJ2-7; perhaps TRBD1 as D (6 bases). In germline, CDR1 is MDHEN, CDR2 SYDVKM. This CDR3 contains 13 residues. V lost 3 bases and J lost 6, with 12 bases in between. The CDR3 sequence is CASSFQGSSEQYF. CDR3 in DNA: TGTGCCAGCAGTTTCCAGGGGTCTAGCGAGCAGTACTTC.

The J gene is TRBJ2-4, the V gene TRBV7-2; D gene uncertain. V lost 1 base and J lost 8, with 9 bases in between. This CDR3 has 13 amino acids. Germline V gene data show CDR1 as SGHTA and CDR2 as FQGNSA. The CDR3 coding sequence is TGTGCCAGCAGCTTAGGCCCTTCAGACATTCAGTACTTC. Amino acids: CASSLGPSDIQYF. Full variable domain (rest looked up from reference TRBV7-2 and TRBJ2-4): GAGVSQSPSNKVTEKGKDVELRCDPISGHTALYWYRQSLGQGLEFLIYFQGNSAPDKSGLPSDRFSAERTGGSVSTLTIQRTQQEDSAVYLCASSLGPSDIQYFGAGTRLSVL.

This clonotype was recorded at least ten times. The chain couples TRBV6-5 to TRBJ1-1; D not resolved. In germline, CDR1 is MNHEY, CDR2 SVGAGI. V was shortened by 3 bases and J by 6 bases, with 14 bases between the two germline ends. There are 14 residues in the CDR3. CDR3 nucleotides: TGTGCCAGCAGTTATGGGCGGACCCTCTCTGAAGCTTTCTTT. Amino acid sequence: CASSYGRTLSEAFF.

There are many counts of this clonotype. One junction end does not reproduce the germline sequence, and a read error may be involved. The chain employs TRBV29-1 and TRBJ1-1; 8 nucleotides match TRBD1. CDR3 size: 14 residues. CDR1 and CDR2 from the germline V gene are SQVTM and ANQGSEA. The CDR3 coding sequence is TGCAGCGTTGCGGTTTTGAGTCTACGGGGACAGGCCAGCTTT. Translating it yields CSVAVLSLRGQASF. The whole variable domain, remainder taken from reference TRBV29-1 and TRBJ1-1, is SAVISQKPSRDICQRGTSLTIQCQVDSQVTMMFWYRQQPGQSLTLIATANQGSEATYESGFVIDKFPISRPNLTFSTLTVSNMSPEDSSIYLCSVAVLSLRGQASFGQGTRLTVV.

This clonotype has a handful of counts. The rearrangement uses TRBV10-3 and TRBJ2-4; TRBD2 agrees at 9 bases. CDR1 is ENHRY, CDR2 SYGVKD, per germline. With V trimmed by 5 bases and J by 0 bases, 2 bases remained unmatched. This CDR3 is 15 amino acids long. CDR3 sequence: CAISYSGGAKNIQYF. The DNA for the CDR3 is TGTGCCATCAGTTATAGCGGGGGAGCCAAAAACATTCAGTACTTC.

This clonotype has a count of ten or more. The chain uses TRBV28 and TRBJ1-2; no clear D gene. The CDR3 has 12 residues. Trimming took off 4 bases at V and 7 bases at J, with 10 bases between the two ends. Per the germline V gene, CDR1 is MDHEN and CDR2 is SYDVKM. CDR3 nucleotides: TGTGCCAGCAGTTCTCTGAGAGGTGGCTACACCTTC. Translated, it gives CASSSLRGGYTF.

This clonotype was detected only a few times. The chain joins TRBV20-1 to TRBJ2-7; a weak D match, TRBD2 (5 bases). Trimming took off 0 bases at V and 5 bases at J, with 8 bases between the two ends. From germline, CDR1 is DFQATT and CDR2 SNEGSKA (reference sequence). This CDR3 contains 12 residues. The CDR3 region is CSARDPEDEQYF. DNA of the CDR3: TGCAGTGCTAGAGATCCGGAGGACGAGCAGTACTTC.

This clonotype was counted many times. The DNA for the CDR3 is TGTGCCAGCAGTTTAGACACAGGCGGGAACACTGAAGCTTTCTTT. Translating it yields CASSLDTGGNTEAFF. The rearrangement uses TRBV12-3 or TRBV12-4 and TRBJ1-1; D perhaps matches TRBD1 (5 bases). This CDR3 contains 15 residues. V shed 1 base and J shed 1 base, with 10 bases lying between them.

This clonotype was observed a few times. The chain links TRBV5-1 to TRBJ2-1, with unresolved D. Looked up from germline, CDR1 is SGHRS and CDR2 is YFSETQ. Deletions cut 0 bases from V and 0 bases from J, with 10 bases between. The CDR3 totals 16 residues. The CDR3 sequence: CASSLALGSSYNEQFF. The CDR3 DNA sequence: TGCGCCAGCAGCTTGGCCTTAGGCAGCTCCTACAATGAGCAGTTCTTC.

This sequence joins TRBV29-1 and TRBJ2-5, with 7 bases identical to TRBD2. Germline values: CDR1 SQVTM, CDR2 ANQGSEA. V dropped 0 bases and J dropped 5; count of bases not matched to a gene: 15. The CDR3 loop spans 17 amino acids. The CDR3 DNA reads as TGCAGCGTTGAAGATGGGGAGGGTGGGGTAAAATTCGAGACCCAGTACTTC. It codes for CSVEDGEGGVKFETQYF.

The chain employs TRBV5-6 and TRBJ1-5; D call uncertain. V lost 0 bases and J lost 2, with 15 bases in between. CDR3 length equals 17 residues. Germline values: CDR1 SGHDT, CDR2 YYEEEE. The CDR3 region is CASSLAVSLEGNQPQHF. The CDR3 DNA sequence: TGTGCCAGCAGCTTGGCCGTTAGTCTGGAAGGCAATCAGCCCCAGCATTTT.

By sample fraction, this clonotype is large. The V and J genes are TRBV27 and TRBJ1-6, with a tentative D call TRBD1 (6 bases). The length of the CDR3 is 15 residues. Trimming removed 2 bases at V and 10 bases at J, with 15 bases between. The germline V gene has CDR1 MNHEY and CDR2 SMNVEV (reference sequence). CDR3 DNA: TGTGCCAGCAGTTTAAGAGACAGGTTGGGGTCACCCCTCCACTTT. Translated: CASSLRDRLGSPLHF.

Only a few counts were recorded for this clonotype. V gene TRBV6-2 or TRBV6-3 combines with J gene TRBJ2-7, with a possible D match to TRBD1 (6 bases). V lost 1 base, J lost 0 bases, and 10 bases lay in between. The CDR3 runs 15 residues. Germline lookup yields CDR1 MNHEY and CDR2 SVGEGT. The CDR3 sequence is CASSYWYRDSYEQYF. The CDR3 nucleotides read TGTGCCAGCAGTTACTGGTACAGGGACTCCTACGAGCAGTACTTC.

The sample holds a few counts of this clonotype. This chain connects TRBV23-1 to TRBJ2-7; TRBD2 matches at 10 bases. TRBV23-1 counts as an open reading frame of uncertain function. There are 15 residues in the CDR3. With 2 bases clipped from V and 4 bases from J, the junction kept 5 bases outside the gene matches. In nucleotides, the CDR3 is TGCGCCAGCAGTCAAGAGCCTAGCGGGGGATACGAGCAGTACTTC. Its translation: CASSQEPSGGYEQYF.

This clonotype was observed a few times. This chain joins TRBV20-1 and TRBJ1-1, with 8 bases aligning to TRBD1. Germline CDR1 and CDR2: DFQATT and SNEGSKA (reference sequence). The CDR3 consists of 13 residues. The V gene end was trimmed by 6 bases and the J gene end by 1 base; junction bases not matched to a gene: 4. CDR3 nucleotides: TGCAGTGCGCCAGACAGGGGGAACACTGAAGCTTTCTTT. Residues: CSAPDRGNTEAFF.

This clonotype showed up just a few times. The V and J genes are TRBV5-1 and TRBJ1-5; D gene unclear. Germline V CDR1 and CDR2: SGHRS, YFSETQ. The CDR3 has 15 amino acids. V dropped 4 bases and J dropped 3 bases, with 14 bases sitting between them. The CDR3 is CASSQTGLLNQPQHF. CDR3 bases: TGCGCCAGCAGCCAAACCGGGCTTCTCAATCAGCCCCAGCATTTT.

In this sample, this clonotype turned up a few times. The CDR3 loop reads CSVLQRLQETQYF. CDR3 bases: TGCAGCGTACTACAGAGGCTCCAGGAGACCCAGTACTTC. The chain uses TRBV29-1 and TRBJ2-5; D unclear. CDR3 length: 13 amino acids. The V and J ends lost 6 bases and 5 bases respectively, with 16 bases between them. Germline assignment: CDR1 SQVTM and CDR2 ANQGSEA.

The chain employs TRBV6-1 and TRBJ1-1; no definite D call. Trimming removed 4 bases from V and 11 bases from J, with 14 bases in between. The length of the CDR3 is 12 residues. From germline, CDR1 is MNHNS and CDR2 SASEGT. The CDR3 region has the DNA TGTGCCAGCAGTGTGGAGCGGAGACGCGCTTTCTTT. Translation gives CASSVERRRAFF.

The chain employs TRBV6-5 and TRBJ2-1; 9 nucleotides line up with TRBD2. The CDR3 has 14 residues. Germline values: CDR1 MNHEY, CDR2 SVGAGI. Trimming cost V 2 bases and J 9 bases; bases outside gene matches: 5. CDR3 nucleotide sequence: TGTGCCAGCAGTTACAGGGCGGGGGGGCTTGAGCAGTTCTTC. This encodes CASSYRAGGLEQFF.